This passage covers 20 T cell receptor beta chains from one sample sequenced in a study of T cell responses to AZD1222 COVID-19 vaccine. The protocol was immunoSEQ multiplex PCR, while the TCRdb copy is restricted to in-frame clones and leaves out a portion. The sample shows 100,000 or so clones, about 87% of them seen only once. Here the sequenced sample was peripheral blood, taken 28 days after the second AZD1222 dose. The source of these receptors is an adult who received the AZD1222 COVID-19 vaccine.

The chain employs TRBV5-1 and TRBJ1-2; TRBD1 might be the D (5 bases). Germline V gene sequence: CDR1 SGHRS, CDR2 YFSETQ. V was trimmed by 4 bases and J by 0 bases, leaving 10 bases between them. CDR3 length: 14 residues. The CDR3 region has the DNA TGCGCCAGCAGCCCGGGACTCGCTAACTATGGCTACACCTTC. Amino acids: CASSPGLANYGYTF.

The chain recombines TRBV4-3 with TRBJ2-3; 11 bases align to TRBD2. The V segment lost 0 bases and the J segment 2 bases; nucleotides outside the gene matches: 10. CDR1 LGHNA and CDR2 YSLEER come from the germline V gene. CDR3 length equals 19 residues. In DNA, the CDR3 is TGCGCCAGCAGCCAAGATGTTCTAGCGGGAGGTGTAAACACAGATACGCAGTATTTT. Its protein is CASSQDVLAGGVNTDTQYF.

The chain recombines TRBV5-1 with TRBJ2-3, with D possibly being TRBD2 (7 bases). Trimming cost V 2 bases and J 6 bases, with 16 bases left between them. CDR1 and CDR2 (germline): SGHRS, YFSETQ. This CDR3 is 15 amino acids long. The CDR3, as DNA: TGCGCCAGCAGCTTCTCCCGGAGGGGGGGGGATACGCAGTATTTT. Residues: CASSFSRRGGDTQYF.

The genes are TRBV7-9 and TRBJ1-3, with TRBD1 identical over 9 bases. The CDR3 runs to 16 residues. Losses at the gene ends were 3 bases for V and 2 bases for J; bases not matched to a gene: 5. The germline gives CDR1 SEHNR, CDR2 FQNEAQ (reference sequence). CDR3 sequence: CASSFNRGRAGNTIYF. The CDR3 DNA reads TGTGCCAGCAGCTTCAACAGGGGGCGGGCTGGAAACACCATATATTTT.

DNA for the CDR3: TGCGCCAGCAGCCAGGAACCTAGCGGGGGGCCGTTCGGTGAGCAGTTCTTC. Its protein product is CASSQEPSGGPFGEQFF. This chain uses TRBV4-1 with TRBJ2-1, with 11 bases aligning to TRBD2. Germline-derived CDR1 and CDR2 are MGHRA and YSYEKL. V gave up 3 bases and J gave up 9 bases; unmatched junction bases: 13. The length of the CDR3 is 17 residues.

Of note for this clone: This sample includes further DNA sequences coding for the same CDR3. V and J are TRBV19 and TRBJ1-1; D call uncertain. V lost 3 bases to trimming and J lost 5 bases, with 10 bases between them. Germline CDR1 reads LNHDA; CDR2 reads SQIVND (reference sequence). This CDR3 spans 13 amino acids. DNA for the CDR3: TGTGCCAGTAGTATTTCCGGCAGAACTGAAGCTTTCTTT. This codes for CASSISGRTEAFF.

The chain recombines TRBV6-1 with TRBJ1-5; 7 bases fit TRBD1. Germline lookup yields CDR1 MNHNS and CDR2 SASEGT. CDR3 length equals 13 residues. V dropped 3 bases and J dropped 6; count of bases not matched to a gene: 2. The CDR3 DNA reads TGTGCCAGCAGTGACGGACAGGCTCAGCCCCAGCATTTT. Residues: CASSDGQAQPQHF.

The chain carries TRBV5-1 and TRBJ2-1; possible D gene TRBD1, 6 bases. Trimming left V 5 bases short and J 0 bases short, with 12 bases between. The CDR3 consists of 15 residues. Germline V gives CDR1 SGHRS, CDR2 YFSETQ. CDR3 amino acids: CASRSQGTSYNEQFF. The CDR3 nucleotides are TGCGCCAGCAGATCACAGGGAACCTCCTACAATGAGCAGTTCTTC.

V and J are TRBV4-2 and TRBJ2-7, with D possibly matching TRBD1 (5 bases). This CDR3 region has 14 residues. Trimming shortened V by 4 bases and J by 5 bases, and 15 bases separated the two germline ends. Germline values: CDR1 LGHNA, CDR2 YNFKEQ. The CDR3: CASSPRAGIHEQYF. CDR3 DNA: TGTGCCAGCAGCCCCAGGGCAGGGATCCACGAGCAGTACTTC.

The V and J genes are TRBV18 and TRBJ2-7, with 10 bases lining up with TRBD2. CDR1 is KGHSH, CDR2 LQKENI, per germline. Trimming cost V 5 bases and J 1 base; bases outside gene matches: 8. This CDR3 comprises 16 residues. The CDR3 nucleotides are TGTGCCAGCTCATTCCTAGCGGGAGAGGGGTCCTACGAGCAGTACTTC. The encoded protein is CASSFLAGEGSYEQYF. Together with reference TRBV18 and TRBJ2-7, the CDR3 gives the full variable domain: NAGVMQNPRHLVRRRGQEARLRCSPMKGHSHVYWYRQLPEEGLKFMVYLQKENIIDESGMPKERFSAEFPKEGPSILRIQQVVRGDSAAYFCASSFLAGEGSYEQYFGPGTRLTVT.

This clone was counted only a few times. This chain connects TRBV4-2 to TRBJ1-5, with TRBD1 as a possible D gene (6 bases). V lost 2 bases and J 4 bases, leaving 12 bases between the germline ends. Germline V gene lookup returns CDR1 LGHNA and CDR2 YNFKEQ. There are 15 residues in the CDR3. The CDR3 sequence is CASSQILGANQPQHF. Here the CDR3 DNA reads TGTGCCAGCAGCCAAATACTGGGGGCGAATCAGCCCCAGCATTTT.

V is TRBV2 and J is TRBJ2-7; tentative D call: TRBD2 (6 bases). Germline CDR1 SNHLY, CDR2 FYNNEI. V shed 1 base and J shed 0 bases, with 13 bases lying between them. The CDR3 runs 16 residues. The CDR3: CASSEGGTRSSYEQYF. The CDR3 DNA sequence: TGTGCCAGCAGTGAAGGCGGGACTCGAAGCTCCTACGAGCAGTACTTC. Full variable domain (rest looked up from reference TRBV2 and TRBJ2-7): EPEVTQTPSHQVTQMGQEVILRCVPISNHLYFYWYRQILGQKVEFLVSFYNNEISEKSEIFDDQFSVERPDGSNFTLKIRSTKLEDSAMYFCASSEGGTRSSYEQYFGPGTRLTVT.

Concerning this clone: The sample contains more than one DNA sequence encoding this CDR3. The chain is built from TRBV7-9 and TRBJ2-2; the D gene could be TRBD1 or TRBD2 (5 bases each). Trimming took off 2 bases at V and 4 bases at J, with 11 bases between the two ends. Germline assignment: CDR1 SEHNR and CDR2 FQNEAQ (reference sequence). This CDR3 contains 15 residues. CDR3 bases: TGTGCCAGCAGCTTATCCTGGGGACGCACCGGGGAGCTGTTTTTT. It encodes CASSLSWGRTGELFF.

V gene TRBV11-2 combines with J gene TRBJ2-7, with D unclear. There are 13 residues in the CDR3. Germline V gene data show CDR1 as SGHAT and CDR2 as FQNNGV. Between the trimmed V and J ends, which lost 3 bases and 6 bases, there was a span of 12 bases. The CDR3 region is CASSFSEKGEQYF. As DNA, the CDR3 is TGTGCCAGCAGCTTCTCTGAGAAGGGCGAGCAGTACTTC.

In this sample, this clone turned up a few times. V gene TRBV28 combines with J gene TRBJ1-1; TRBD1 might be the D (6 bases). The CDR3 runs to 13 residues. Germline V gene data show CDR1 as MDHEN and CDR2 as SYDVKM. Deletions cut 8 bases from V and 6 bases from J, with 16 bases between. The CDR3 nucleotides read TGTGCCAGCTGTCAGGGGCGAAGATCTGAAGCTTTCTTT. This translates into CASCQGRRSEAFF.

The CDR3 is CASSYRLEQYF. DNA of the CDR3: TGTGCCAGCAGTTACAGGCTGGAGCAGTACTTC. The V and J genes are TRBV6-2 or TRBV6-3 and TRBJ2-7; D unclear. The length of the CDR3 is 11 residues. V lost 2 bases, J lost 7 bases, and 6 bases lay in between. Germline V gives CDR1 MNHEY, CDR2 SVGEGT.

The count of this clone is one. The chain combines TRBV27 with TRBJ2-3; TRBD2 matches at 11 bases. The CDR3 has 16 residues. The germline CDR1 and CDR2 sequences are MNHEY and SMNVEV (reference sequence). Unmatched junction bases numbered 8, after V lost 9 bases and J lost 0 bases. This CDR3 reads CASNLAGGYSTDTQYF. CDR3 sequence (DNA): TGTGCCAGTAACCTAGCGGGAGGCTATAGCACAGATACGCAGTATTTT.

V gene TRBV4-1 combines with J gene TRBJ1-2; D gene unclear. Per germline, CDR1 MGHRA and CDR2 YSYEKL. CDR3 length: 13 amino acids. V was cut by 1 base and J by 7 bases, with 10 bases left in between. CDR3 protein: CASSQGVSRGYTF. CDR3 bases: TGCGCCAGCAGCCAAGGCGTCTCTCGTGGCTACACCTTC.

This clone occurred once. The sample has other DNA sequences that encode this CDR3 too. DNA for the CDR3: TGTGCCAGCAGTTATGGAGAGACCCAGTACTTC. Its translation: CASSYGETQYF. The rearrangement uses TRBV6-2 or TRBV6-3 and TRBJ2-5; D gene ambiguous. This CDR3 is 11 amino acids long. In germline, CDR1 is MNHEY, CDR2 SVGEGT. The V gene lost 3 bases and the J gene lost 4 bases, with 3 bases spanning the gap.

The CDR3 DNA reads TGTGCCAGCGAGTCGTCAGGGAATTCACCCCTCCACTTT. Translation: CASESSGNSPLHF. This chain uses TRBV2 with TRBJ1-6; TRBD1 might be the D (5 bases). Germline CDR1 is SNHLY and CDR2 is FYNNEI. Deletions cut 8 bases from V and 7 bases from J, with 12 bases between. The CDR3 is 13 residues long.